The 14 T cell receptor beta chains in this list originate from one sample, sequenced in a study of shared clonotypes between healthy human individuals. The naive CD8 fraction comprised CD45RO-negative cells positively selected for CCR7 and excluded terminally differentiated effector memory CD45RA+ cells. Libraries were prepared by immunoSEQ multiplex PCR; TCRdb keeps only in-frame clonotypes and omits some of them. Found here are about 600,000 clones, over 95% of them singletons; the top ten hold 0.11%. The specimen sequenced was naive CD8+ T cells sorted from blood. These receptors all stem from a woman in her 30s in good health.

The V gene is TRBV5-5, the J gene TRBJ2-7; D is ambiguous. The V gene lost 2 bases and the J gene lost 4 bases, with 4 bases spanning the gap. CDR1 SGHKS and CDR2 YYEKEE come from the germline V gene (reference sequence). The CDR3 loop spans 11 amino acids. Here the CDR3 DNA reads TGTGCCAGCAGCTTCGGATACGAGCAGTACTTC. Translated: CASSFGYEQYF.

The chain is built from TRBV29-1 and TRBJ2-3; TRBD2 might be the D (6 bases). V lost 0 bases and J 1 base, leaving 11 bases between the germline ends. This CDR3 is built from 15 residues. Germline V lookup: CDR1 SQVTM, CDR2 ANQGSEA. This CDR3 reads CSVEDSPGGTDTQYF. The DNA of the CDR3 is TGCAGCGTTGAAGATTCGCCGGGAGGCACAGATACGCAGTATTTT.

The rearrangement links TRBV28 to TRBJ2-1; weak D call: TRBD2 (5 bases). CDR3 size: 14 residues. Trimming took 2 bases from V and 7 from J, leaving 12 bases between them. Germline lookup yields CDR1 MDHEN and CDR2 SYDVKM. The CDR3 sequence: CASSLTSSWNEQFF. The DNA of the CDR3 is TGTGCCAGCAGTTTAACATCTAGCTGGAATGAGCAGTTCTTC.

The chain has TRBV2 and TRBJ2-3; D gene unclear. Germline assignment: CDR1 SNHLY and CDR2 FYNNEI. This CDR3 has 15 residues. V was trimmed by 5 bases and J by 2 bases, leaving 14 bases between them. This CDR3 reads CASSLTPSDTDTQYF. The DNA for the CDR3 is TGTGCCAGCAGTCTCACTCCGAGCGACACAGATACGCAGTATTTT.

The chain uses TRBV5-4 and TRBJ2-7; 7 bases agree with TRBD2. This CDR3 region has 12 residues. CDR1 is SGHNT, CDR2 YYREEE, per germline (reference sequence). V trimming: 3 bases; J trimming: 3 bases; junction bases outside the gene matches: 0. CDR3 bases: TGTGCCAGCAGCTGGGAGGGCTACGAGCAGTACTTC. This encodes CASSWEGYEQYF.

The genes are TRBV7-9 and TRBJ2-3; D ambiguous. With 4 bases removed from V and 2 bases from J, the gap between germline ends came to 13 bases. Germline V gives CDR1 SEHNR, CDR2 FQNEAQ (reference sequence). The CDR3 is 15 residues long. CDR3 DNA: TGTGCCAGCAGCTCCCAGAAAGAGAACACAGATACGCAGTATTTT. This sequence encodes CASSSQKENTDTQYF.

V usage is TRBV27 and J usage is TRBJ1-1; 8 bases are a match to TRBD1. Unmatched junction bases numbered 11, after V lost 6 bases and J lost 5 bases. The CDR3 runs to 15 residues. Germline-derived CDR1 and CDR2 are MNHEY and SMNVEV (reference sequence). In DNA, the CDR3 is TGTGCCAGCAGAGGACAGGGCATATCGTATACTGAAGCTTTCTTT. This gives the protein CASRGQGISYTEAFF.

Comment on this clone: The same CDR3 arises from other DNA sequences in this sample as well. This chain uses TRBV27 with TRBJ2-1; tentatively, D is TRBD1 or TRBD2 (5 bases each). The CDR3 totals 14 residues. Germline lookup yields CDR1 MNHEY and CDR2 SMNVEV (reference sequence). V was pared by 6 bases and J by 4 bases, with 13 bases between. CDR3 sequence (DNA): TGTGCCAGCAGCCTTCGGGGCGTTTACAATGAGCAGTTCTTC. Translated: CASSLRGVYNEQFF.

This clone was seen only once. V is TRBV5-4 and J is TRBJ1-4; D is ambiguous. This CDR3 is 12 amino acids long. Germline values: CDR1 SGHNT, CDR2 YYREEE (reference sequence). V gave up 0 bases and J gave up 4 bases, with 1 base separating them. The CDR3 coding sequence is TGTGCCAGCAGCTTGGGTAATGAAAAACTGTTTTTT. It specifies CASSLGNEKLFF.

This sequence joins TRBV5-1 and TRBJ2-5; the D call may be TRBD1 or TRBD2 (7 bases each). V gave up 1 base and J gave up 5 bases, with 15 bases separating them. The CDR3 sequence is 15 residues long. Looked up from germline, CDR1 is SGHRS and CDR2 is YFSETQ. CDR3 amino acids: CASSLRGRGLETQYF. In DNA, the CDR3 is TGCGCCAGCAGCTTGAGGGGGCGGGGGCTGGAGACCCAGTACTTC.

This chain uses TRBV11-1 with TRBJ2-1; TRBD2 agrees at 7 bases. After removal of 5 bases from V and 5 bases from J, the junction contained 9 bases not matched to a gene. The CDR3 runs 15 residues. Germline values: CDR1 SGHAT, CDR2 FQDESV (reference sequence). In DNA, the CDR3 is TGTGCCAGCAGCCCCCTCGCGGGAGCAAACAATGAGCAGTTCTTC. This gives the protein CASSPLAGANNEQFF.

This sequence joins TRBV13 and TRBJ2-2; D possibly corresponds to TRBD1 (6 bases). The V end lost 4 bases, the J end lost 4 bases, and 13 bases lay between the germline ends. Germline assignment: CDR1 PRHDT and CDR2 FYEKMQ (reference sequence). The CDR3 covers 15 residues. DNA of the CDR3: TGTGCCAGCAGCTCCGGGACATTGGCCACCGGGGAGCTGTTTTTT. It codes for CASSSGTLATGELFF.

V gene TRBV27 combines with J gene TRBJ2-7; D is ambiguous. The V gene lost 6 bases and the J gene lost 5 bases, with 20 bases spanning the gap. The CDR3 spans 15 residues. The germline V gene has CDR1 MNHEY and CDR2 SMNVEV (reference sequence). CDR3 loop: CASRLIGGIVDEQYF. The CDR3 DNA follows: TGTGCCAGCAGGCTAATCGGCGGTATTGTGGACGAGCAGTACTTC.

The chain links TRBV19 to TRBJ2-2, with 7 positions matching TRBD2. The trim removed 8 bases at V and 4 bases at J, leaving 10 bases unmatched. The germline V gene encodes CDR1 LNHDA and CDR2 SQIVND (reference sequence). The CDR3 runs 15 residues. The CDR3 DNA sequence: TGTGCCAGTGGGGTGGCGGGAGAGGGCACCGGGGAGCTGTTTTTT. Amino acids: CASGVAGEGTGELFF.